Detailed here is one TCR beta chain. The antigen remains undetermined. TCRdb's table, derived via immunoSEQ multiplex PCR, lists solely in-frame clones and lacks some. This table has approximately 130,000 clones, about 92% appearing once. The entry originates in a study of graft-versus-host responses after intestinal transplantation. The CDR3 is made up of 16 amino acids. With 5 bases clipped from V and 4 bases from J, the junction kept 13 bases outside the gene matches. Germline-derived CDR1 and CDR2 are SGHTA and FQGNSA. Whole-study results and caveats: Among recipient marrow samples, GvH clones were found; some appeared first in ileum or blood.

The sequence derives from a human donor who received an intestinal transplant. The input for sequencing was unstimulated CD4+ T cells sorted from spleen or lymph node cells, taken before intestinal transplant. This chain connects TRBV7-2 to TRBJ1-2; 7 bases are a match to TRBD1. CDR3: CASSHLMGQSRYGYTF. As DNA, the CDR3 is TGTGCCAGCAGCCACCTAATGGGACAGTCTCGCTATGGCTACACCTTC.